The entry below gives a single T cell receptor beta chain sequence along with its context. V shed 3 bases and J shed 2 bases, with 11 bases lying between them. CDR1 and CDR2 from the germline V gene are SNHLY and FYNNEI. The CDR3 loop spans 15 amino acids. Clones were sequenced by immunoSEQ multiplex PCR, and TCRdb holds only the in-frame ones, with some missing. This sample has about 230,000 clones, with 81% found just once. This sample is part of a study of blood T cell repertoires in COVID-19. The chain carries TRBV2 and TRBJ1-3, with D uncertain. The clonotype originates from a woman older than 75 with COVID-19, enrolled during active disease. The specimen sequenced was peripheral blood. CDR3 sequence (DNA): TGTGCCAGCAGTGATACCGGCGGGGCTGGAAACACCATATATTTT. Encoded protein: CASSDTGGAGNTIYF.